The rows below give T cell receptor beta chains drawn from one sample of a study of vaccination effects on CD4 cells after COVID-19. Produced via immunoSEQ multiplex PCR; TCRdb's table is partial and in-frame only. The sample holds tens of thousands of clones, 65% seen once. For these receptors, no antigen is known. The source material was CD4+ T cells from PBMCs cultured without peptide, sampled before COVID-19 vaccination. The receptor source for this set is a human donor who received a COVID-19 vaccine. Each CDR3 is given with its conserved first and last residue. The D gene is left open where the match is weak. Size is stated for part of the rows, as once, few or many counts, or as a class when the clone is expanded.

v_gene	abundance	d_gene	j_gene	CDR3nt	CDR3aa
TRBV20-1	few	TRBD2	TRBJ2-3	TGCAGTGCTAGTGTCCGGGGGGGCCGGACAGATACGCAGTATTTT	CSASVRGGRTDTQYF
TRBV7-6	few	TRBD2	TRBJ2-1	TGTGCCAGCAGCCCCCTTTCGGTAGCGGGGGGTCACAATGAGCAGTTCTTC	CASSPLSVAGGHNEQFF
TRBV11-3	.	.	TRBJ2-1	TGTGCCAGCAGCTTAGGGTTATTTGGGGGGACCCACAATGAGCAGTTCTTC	CASSLGLFGGTHNEQFF
TRBV27	once	TRBD2	TRBJ2-7	TGTGCCAGCAGTACAACTAGCGGGAGAGGGACCTACGAGCAGTACTTC	CASSTTSGRGTYEQYF
TRBV15	.	TRBD1	TRBJ1-1	TGTGCCACCAGCAGCCCGGGGACAGGGGGAGGCGCTTTCTTT	CATSSPGTGGGAFF
TRBV12-5	.	.	TRBJ2-6	TGTGCTAGTGGTTTGGTACGAATACAGGGCTCTGGGGCCAACGTCCTGACTTTC	CASGLVRIQGSGANVLTF
TRBV18	.	TRBD1	TRBJ1-2	TGTGCCAGCTCAGGGACAGGGACCTATGGCTACACCTTC	CASSGTGTYGYTF
TRBV6-5	few	TRBD1	TRBJ1-5	TGTGCCAGCAGTAACCGGGACAGTTATCAGCCCCAGCATTTT	CASSNRDSYQPQHF
TRBV21-1	.	.	TRBJ2-1	TGTGCCAGCAGCAAAGAACTCCCTCAATTGTTCAATGAGCAGTTCTTC	CASSKELPQLFNEQFF
TRBV7-8	.	TRBD2	TRBJ2-5	TGTGCCAGCAGCTTAGCCCGACTAGCGGATAAAGAGACCCAGTACTTC	CASSLARLADKETQYF
TRBV10-1	once	.	TRBJ2-2	TGCGCCACCCGGGACACCAACACCGGGGAGCTGTTTTTT	CATRDTNTGELFF
TRBV5-5	.	TRBD1	TRBJ1-2	TGTGCCAGCAGCTTGGTTACAGGGGGCTCCGGCACCGGATTCTATGGCTACACCTTC	CASSLVTGGSGTGFYGYTF
TRBV4-2	few	.	TRBJ1-4	TGTGCCAGCAGCCAGGACAGTAAGGATGAAAAACTGTTTTTT	CASSQDSKDEKLFF
TRBV2	few	TRBD1	TRBJ2-7	TGTGCCGGGGGGACAGGGGGCTACGAGCAGTACTTC	CAGGTGGYEQYF